This T cell receptor (beta chain) was recorded in a study of PD-1 blockade in classical Hodgkin lymphoma. Data came from immunoSEQ multiplex PCR; TCRdb stores just in-frame clones and leaves some out. This table has approximately 35,000 clones, roughly 92% appearing once. Whole-study results and caveats: Relapsed/refractory patients reportedly had lower baseline diversity than newly diagnosed patients.

Per the germline V gene, CDR1 is MDHEN and CDR2 is SYDVKM. V was cut by 4 bases and J by 0 bases, with 15 bases left in between. This CDR3 comprises 16 residues. In regard to this clone: Its antigen is currently unknown.

Time point described: newly diagnosed, previously untreated cHL patient sample. The comparison group had newly diagnosed, previously untreated classical Hodgkin lymphoma. The sequence was obtained from a human donor with classical Hodgkin lymphoma. The sequencing input was peripheral blood mononuclear cells (PBMCs). The V gene is TRBV28, the J gene TRBJ1-1, with D uncertain. CDR3 DNA sequence: TGTGCCAGCAGTTCCCCGCGGGTGGAGATGAACACTGAAGCTTTCTTT. Translating gives CASSSPRVEMNTEAFF.